Presented here are 9 T cell receptor beta chains from one specimen sequenced in a study of T-cell memory formation after mild COVID-19. TCRdb reanalysed the 5' RACE reads using MiXCR and keeps one entry per CDR3 protein. The table lists more than 350,000 distinct CDR3 sequences, about a sixth of them singletons. The sample taken for sequencing was PBMCs or a T cell subset sorted from them (not recorded which). The receptors stem from a man aged 18 to 29 who had mild COVID-19 (a few samples of this study predate the infection). Cell type and time point are not known.

The gene calls are TRBV18 and TRBJ2-3; D perhaps matches TRBD1 (5 bases). V lost 2 bases and J lost 7, with 10 bases in between. The CDR3 is 13 residues long. Germline V gene data show CDR1 as KGHSH and CDR2 as LQKENI. CDR3 residues: CASSPDSWNTQYF. The CDR3 region has the DNA TGTGCCAGCTCACCAGACAGCTGGAATACGCAGTATTTT.

This clonotype was seen more than once but under ten times. The chain has TRBV7-2 and TRBJ2-7, with 9 bases that match TRBD1. The CDR3 contains 16 residues. The germline gives CDR1 SGHTA, CDR2 FQGNSA. With 1 base clipped from V and 4 bases from J, the junction kept 8 bases outside the gene matches. CDR3 sequence: CASSLGSGQGSYEQYF. The CDR3 nucleotides are TGTGCCAGCAGCTTAGGGTCGGGACAGGGCTCATACGAGCAGTACTTC.

The chain recombines TRBV18 with TRBJ2-7; D unclear. Germline V CDR1 and CDR2: KGHSH, LQKENI. This CDR3 spans 14 amino acids. The V gene lost 3 bases and the J gene lost 13 bases, with 22 bases spanning the gap. The CDR3 loop reads CASSPEGFAPLRYV. Written as DNA, the CDR3 is TGTGCCAGCTCACCGGAAGGATTCGCCCCTTTGCGATACGTC.

This clonotype was picked up many times. V gene TRBV19 combines with J gene TRBJ2-1; 11 bases agree with TRBD2. V lost 5 bases, J lost 6 bases, and 3 bases stayed unmatched. Per germline, CDR1 LNHDA and CDR2 SQIVND (reference sequence). The CDR3 is 14 residues long. CDR3 protein: CASSAGTSGNEQFF. As DNA, the CDR3 is TGTGCCAGTAGTGCCGGGACTAGCGGCAATGAGCAGTTCTTC.

This CDR3 is CASSVQGGNQPQHF. CDR3 in DNA: TGTGCCAGCAGTGTTCAGGGGGGCAATCAGCCCCAGCATTTT. The V and J genes are TRBV6-2 or TRBV6-3 and TRBJ1-5, with 7 bases fitting TRBD1. After removal of 5 bases from V and 2 bases from J, the junction contained 3 bases not matched to a gene. This CDR3 contains 14 residues. Per germline, CDR1 MNHEY and CDR2 SVGEGT.

This clonotype was detected a few times. This chain uses TRBV4-1 with TRBJ2-1, with D unclear. The ends were cut back, 0 bases at V and 9 bases at J, with 6 bases in the middle. This CDR3 is 12 amino acids long. CDR1 and CDR2 from the germline V gene are MGHRA and YSYEKL. CDR3 region: CASSQEAREQFF. CDR3 DNA: TGCGCCAGCAGCCAAGAGGCCCGTGAGCAGTTCTTC.

The chain joins TRBV6-6 to TRBJ1-2; 7 bases agree with TRBD1. Looked up from germline, CDR1 is MNHNY and CDR2 is SVGAGI (reference sequence). This CDR3 is 15 amino acids long. V shed 1 base and J 7 bases; nucleotides not matched to a gene: 9. Here the CDR3 DNA reads TGTGCCAGCAGTTACTTAGGTGGGACAGCAGCTGGCTACACCTTC. Residues: CASSYLGGTAAGYTF.

This clonotype showed up just a few times. This chain connects TRBV5-1 to TRBJ2-7, with 9 nucleotides matching TRBD2. V lost 0 bases, J lost 1 base, and 8 bases stayed unmatched. CDR3 length: 17 amino acids. Germline values: CDR1 SGHRS, CDR2 YFSETQ. The CDR3 DNA is TGCGCCAGCAGCTTGGCCTCTAGCGGGGCCATTTCCTACGAGCAGTACTTC. Protein sequence: CASSLASSGAISYEQYF. Full variable domain (outside the CDR3, taken from reference TRBV5-1 and TRBJ2-7): KAGVTQTPRYLIKTRGQQVTLSCSPISGHRSVSWYQQTPGQGLQFLFEYFSETQRNKGNFPGRFSGRQFSNSRSEMNVSTLELGDSALYLCASSLASSGAISYEQYFGPGTRLTVT.

The rearrangement uses TRBV7-2 and TRBJ2-3; the D gene is possibly TRBD1 (6 bases). Trimming took off 6 bases at V and 3 bases at J, with 16 bases between the two ends. This CDR3 region has 15 residues. From germline, CDR1 is SGHTA and CDR2 FQGNSA. Here the CDR3 reads CASRARGGVTDTQYF. As DNA, the CDR3 is TGTGCCAGCAGGGCGAGAGGGGGAGTGACAGATACGCAGTATTTT.